This T cell receptor (beta chain) was documented in a study of T cell changes during pregnancy in multiple sclerosis. Measured with immunoSEQ multiplex PCR; TCRdb has only the in-frame clones, and not every one. The table has over 60,000 clones, roughly 93% seen once; the top ten hold 1%. The CDR3 runs 14 residues. The germline V gene encodes CDR1 SGHNT and CDR2 YYREEE (reference sequence). V lost 5 bases and J lost 4; bases outside the gene matches: 7. The sequence was collected from a female donor with multiple sclerosis, enrolled in a pregnancy study. The input for sequencing was peripheral blood, taken in the first trimester of pregnancy. The chain has TRBV5-4 and TRBJ2-7; 9 nucleotides match TRBD2. CDR3: CASRSSGLAYEQYF. The CDR3 DNA sequence: TGTGCCAGCAGATCCTCGGGACTAGCTTACGAGCAGTACTTC.